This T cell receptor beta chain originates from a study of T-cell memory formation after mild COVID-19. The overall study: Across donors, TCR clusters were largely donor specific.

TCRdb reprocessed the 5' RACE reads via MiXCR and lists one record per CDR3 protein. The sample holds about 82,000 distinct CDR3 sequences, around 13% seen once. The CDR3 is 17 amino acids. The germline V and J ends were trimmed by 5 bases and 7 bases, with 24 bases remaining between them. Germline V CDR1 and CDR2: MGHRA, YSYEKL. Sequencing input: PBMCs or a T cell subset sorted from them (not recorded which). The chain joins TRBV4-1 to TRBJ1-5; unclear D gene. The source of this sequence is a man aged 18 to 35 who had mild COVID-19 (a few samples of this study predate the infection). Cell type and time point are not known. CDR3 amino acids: CASSSRLSGEVVQPQHF. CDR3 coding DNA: TGCGCCAGCAGCTCCCGGTTATCCGGGGAGGTGGTCCAGCCCCAGCATTTT.